This TCR beta chain was sequenced for a study of T cells in Graves' hyperthyroidism and ophthalmopathy. Overall study findings and caveats: Blood also held most thyroid clonotypes expanded beyond 0.001. The model identified upcoming ophthalmopathy a median approximately 6.5 months ahead of onset.

A remark on this clonotype: Its matching antigen is unknown. A much larger clone lies a single base off, so this may be a read error.

Germline assignment: CDR1 SGHRS and CDR2 YFSETQ. The CDR3 contains 14 residues. Patients affected by ophthalmopathy presented a Clinical Activity Score of at least 3, a NOSPECS grade of at least 4, and disease duration below 3 months. 9.5 to 10 ml fresh peripheral blood yielded the PBMCs. TCR beta CDR3 regions were amplified from RNA. The HTBI primer set was used in a first-round RT-PCR of the TCR CDR3. In TCRdb, the multiplex PCR reads were re-called with MiXCR into one record per CDR3 protein. The sample includes 560,000 or so distinct CDR3 sequences, 15% to 20% of them seen just once. This TCR was recovered from a man aged 40-49 years with Graves' ophthalmopathy. V and J are TRBV5-1 and TRBJ1-2, with TRBD1 as a possible D gene (6 bases). Sequencing used blood. The CDR3 loop reads CASSQTGPDYGYAF. The CDR3 coding sequence is TGCGCCAGCAGCCAGACAGGTCCCGACTATGGCTACGCCTTC.